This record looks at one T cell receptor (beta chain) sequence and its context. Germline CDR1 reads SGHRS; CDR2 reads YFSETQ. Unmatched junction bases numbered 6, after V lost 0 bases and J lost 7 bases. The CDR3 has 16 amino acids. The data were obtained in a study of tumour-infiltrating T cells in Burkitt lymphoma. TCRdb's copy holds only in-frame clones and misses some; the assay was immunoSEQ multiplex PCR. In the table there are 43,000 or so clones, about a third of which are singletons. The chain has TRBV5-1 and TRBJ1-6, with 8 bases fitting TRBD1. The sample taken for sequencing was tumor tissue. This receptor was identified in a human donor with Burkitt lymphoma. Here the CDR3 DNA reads TGCGCCAGCAGCTTGGGGACAGGGCTTCAGAATTCACCCCTCCACTTT. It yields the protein CASSLGTGLQNSPLHF. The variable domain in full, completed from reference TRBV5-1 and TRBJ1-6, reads KAGVTQTPRYLIKTRGQQVTLSCSPISGHRSVSWYQQTPGQGLQFLFEYFSETQRNKGNFPGRFSGRQFSNSRSEMNVSTLELGDSALYLCASSLGTGLQNSPLHFGNGTRLTVT.